This TCR beta chain was found in a study of CD4 T cells in relation to SARS-CoV-2 and coronaviruses. Study-wide context: Crossreactive spike epitopes shared across donors were mapped to their HLA restriction. The study's findings and limits: Crossreactivity was assessed only for spike protein, not other viral proteins.

TCRdb's table, derived via immunoSEQ multiplex PCR, lists solely in-frame clones and lacks some. The sample includes tens of thousands of clones, 84% of them seen just once. Germline V gene sequence: CDR1 MGHDK, CDR2 SYGVNS. The CDR3 sequence is 15 residues long. Trimming at V came to 5 bases and at J to 1 base, leaving 7 bases not matched to a gene. Comment on this clone: Antigen unknown.

The chain is built from TRBV25-1 and TRBJ2-7, with 8 nucleotides matching TRBD1. This sequence was found in an adult with COVID-19. The sample consisted of naive CD4+ T cells from PBMCs, cultured in vitro. The subset: naive CD4+ T cells isolated by negative enrichment. CDR3 loop: CASSPANRGSYEQYF. DNA of the CDR3: TGTGCCAGCAGTCCCGCCAACAGGGGGTCCTACGAGCAGTACTTC.